This entry is about one T cell receptor beta chain. The antigen remains unidentified. The data originate from a study of PD-L1 blockade in urothelial cancer. Points from the study as a whole: Durable-benefit patients had greater expansion of tumor-associated blood clones at 3 weeks.

Assay used: immunoSEQ multiplex PCR; TCRdb lists only in-frame clones, some missing. The data show 20,000 to 25,000 clones, with approximately 82% seen just once and 1.6% held by the top ten. Time point given: peripheral blood 6 weeks after treatment start. In germline, CDR1 is LGHNA, CDR2 YSLEER. The CDR3 sequence is 16 residues long. Trimming left V 4 bases short and J 5 bases short, with 21 bases between. Specimen: PBMCs, collected around atezolizumab (anti-PD-L1) treatment. This clonotype originated in a man between 65 and 85 years old with urothelial cancer. The chain employs TRBV4-3 and TRBJ2-7; the D is unclear. The CDR3 DNA reads TGCGCCAGCAGCCCTGCTGGGCTAAACCTCCACCACGAGCAGTACTTC. This gives the protein CASSPAGLNLHHEQYF.